This entry lists 15 T cell receptor beta chains sequenced from one sample in a study of blood T cell repertoires in COVID-19. The assay was immunoSEQ multiplex PCR, and TCRdb's table has in-frame clones only and misses some. This sample has roughly 46,000 clones, with approximately 89% found just once. Specimen: peripheral blood. Source of these receptors: a human donor with active COVID-19. The donor label of this sample is uncertain.

The chain combines TRBV5-6 with TRBJ2-7; D is perhaps TRBD1 (6 bases). The CDR3 runs to 12 residues. Trimming left V 0 bases short and J 9 bases short, with 10 bases between. CDR1 is SGHDT and CDR2 is YYEEEE in the germline V gene. CDR3 sequence (DNA): TGTGCCAGCAGCTTGGCCGTGGGGGCGCAGTACTTC. The encoded protein is CASSLAVGAQYF.

The chain is built from TRBV7-9 and TRBJ1-2; perhaps TRBD1 as D (5 bases). Germline V lookup: CDR1 SEHNR, CDR2 FQNEAQ (reference sequence). The ends were cut back, 3 bases at V and 8 bases at J, with 13 bases in the middle. This CDR3 region has 13 residues. CDR3 sequence reads: CASSFGQGGGYTF. In DNA, the CDR3 is TGTGCCAGCAGCTTTGGCCAGGGAGGCGGCTACACCTTC.

V gene TRBV5-1 combines with J gene TRBJ2-1, with a possible D match to TRBD1 (6 bases). CDR1 is SGHRS and CDR2 is YFSETQ in the germline V gene. V was clipped by 8 bases and J by 2 bases, with 17 bases between them. The CDR3 sequence is 15 residues long. CDR3 region: CASSTGTGPYNEQFF. In DNA form, the CDR3 reads TGCGCCAGTTCAACGGGAACAGGGCCCTACAATGAGCAGTTCTTC.

J is TRBJ1-2 and V is TRBV27; 10 nucleotides agree with TRBD1. Trimming took 8 bases from V and 12 from J; bases not matched to a gene: 6. Germline V lookup: CDR1 MNHEY, CDR2 SMNVEV (reference sequence). This CDR3 comprises 11 residues. The DNA for the CDR3 is TGTGCCAGCGGGTTCGGGACAGGGGACACCTTC. Residues: CASGFGTGDTF.

The J gene is TRBJ2-3, the V gene TRBV5-1, with 11 bases fitting TRBD2. Per germline, CDR1 SGHRS and CDR2 YFSETQ. Trimming removed 7 bases from V and 1 base from J; junction bases left unmatched: 8. The CDR3 contains 16 residues. The CDR3 here is CASGLAGGSGTDTQYF. CDR3 nucleotide sequence: TGCGCCAGCGGGCTAGCGGGGGGCTCTGGCACAGATACGCAGTATTTT.

This clone came up many times. This sequence joins TRBV5-1 and TRBJ1-1; 7 nucleotides agree with TRBD1. Trimming removed 4 bases from V and 3 bases from J; junction bases left unmatched: 9. The CDR3 consists of 15 residues. CDR1 SGHRS and CDR2 YFSETQ come from the germline V gene. As DNA, the CDR3 is TGCGCCAGCAGCCCGGGACAGCCGGCGGACACTGAAGCTTTCTTT. This translates into CASSPGQPADTEAFF.

The J gene is TRBJ1-1, the V gene TRBV9; D might be TRBD1 (5 bases). Germline values: CDR1 SGDLS, CDR2 YYNGEE. The length of the CDR3 is 13 residues. Trimming pared 0 bases from V and 4 bases from J, leaving 7 bases between. In DNA, the CDR3 is TGTGCCAGCAGCGTAGAACAGGCCACTGAAGCTTTCTTT. It translates to CASSVEQATEAFF.

This clone was seen a handful of times. V gene TRBV30 combines with J gene TRBJ1-1; maybe TRBD1 (6 bases). Germline lookup yields CDR1 GTSNPN and CDR2 SVGIG (reference sequence). The CDR3 is 12 amino acids. V was shortened by 5 bases and J by 5 bases, with 12 bases between the two germline ends. CDR3 DNA sequence: TGTGCCTGGGGTGACAGGTTAACTGAAGCTTTCTTT. It translates to CAWGDRLTEAFF.

This chain uses TRBV5-1 with TRBJ1-1, with a weak D call TRBD1 (5 bases). This CDR3 comprises 16 residues. The V end was cut by 4 bases, the J end by 0 bases, with 16 bases between. Germline V lookup: CDR1 SGHRS, CDR2 YFSETQ. CDR3 region: CASSRGVEGMNTEAFF. The CDR3 DNA sequence: TGCGCCAGCAGCCGGGGGGTAGAGGGCATGAACACTGAAGCTTTCTTT.

This rearrangement joins TRBV30 to TRBJ1-1, with 9 bases that match TRBD1. The germline V gene has CDR1 GTSNPN and CDR2 SVGIG (reference sequence). V shed 2 bases, J shed 0 bases, and the junction held 4 bases outside the gene matches. The CDR3 is 15 amino acids. The CDR3 region is CAWSNDRGMNTEAFF. The CDR3 DNA sequence: TGTGCCTGGAGTAACGACAGGGGGATGAACACTGAAGCTTTCTTT.

The CDR3 DNA sequence: TGTGCCAGCAGCCCCGGGACAGGGAGGGACGAGCAGTACTTC. Protein sequence: CASSPGTGRDEQYF. The chain uses TRBV7-9 and TRBJ2-7; 9 bases are shared with TRBD1. V trimming: 5 bases; J trimming: 5 bases; junction bases outside the gene matches: 7. This CDR3 spans 14 amino acids. From germline, CDR1 is SEHNR and CDR2 FQNEAQ (reference sequence).

The V call is TRBV7-2, the J call TRBJ2-3; 12 nucleotides align to TRBD2. CDR1 SGHTA and CDR2 FQGNSA come from the germline V gene. V lost 5 bases, J lost 1 base, and 4 bases stayed unmatched. The CDR3 has 16 residues. As DNA, the CDR3 is TGTGCCAGCAGCCTCCGACTAGCGGGAGGCACAGATACGCAGTATTTT. Its translation is CASSLRLAGGTDTQYF.

This sequence joins TRBV25-1 and TRBJ1-6, with a weak D call TRBD1 (5 bases). Trimming pared 6 bases from V and 7 bases from J, leaving 13 bases between. There are 14 residues in the CDR3. Germline values: CDR1 MGHDK, CDR2 SYGVNS. Here the CDR3 DNA reads TGTGCCAGCAGCTATAGGAGGGGCAATTCACCCCTCCACTTT. It codes for CASSYRRGNSPLHF.

The chain combines TRBV19 with TRBJ1-2, with unresolved D. The CDR3 extends over 14 amino acids. The V end was cut by 4 bases, the J end by 6 bases, with 15 bases between. In germline, CDR1 is LNHDA, CDR2 SQIVND (reference sequence). The CDR3 reads CASSRQTPMDGYTF. CDR3 nucleotide sequence: TGTGCCAGTAGTAGGCAGACTCCTATGGATGGCTACACCTTC.

The chain has TRBV6-2 or TRBV6-3 and TRBJ2-7, with 8 bases fitting TRBD2. Germline lookup yields CDR1 MNHEY and CDR2 SVGEGT. The CDR3 extends over 13 amino acids. V lost 5 bases to trimming and J lost 3 bases; unmatched junction nucleotides: 3. CDR3: CASSQTSVYEQYF. CDR3 nucleotides: TGTGCCAGCAGTCAGACTAGCGTCTACGAGCAGTACTTC.